This paragraph covers one T cell receptor (beta chain) sequence. The target antigen is unknown. This record comes from a study of cytotoxic CD8 clonotypes in ibrutinib-treated CLL. Study context: The study recorded mean values of approximately 260,000 productive templates and under 100,000 productive rearrangements per sample. Study observations and caveats: Clonality went up at ibrutinib response and then declined back toward baseline at progression.

The table came from immunoSEQ multiplex PCR; TCRdb's copy has only in-frame clones and leaves some out. The sample includes around 200,000 clones, 70% seen only once; the top ten take 5.9%. V lost 9 bases and J 3 bases, leaving 16 bases between the germline ends. Germline V gene lookup returns CDR1 LNHDA and CDR2 SQIVND (reference sequence). The CDR3 consists of 14 residues. V and J are TRBV19 and TRBJ2-3, with D perhaps TRBD2 (7 bases). The source is a human donor with chronic lymphocytic leukemia. Sample: PBMCs, taken after 12 months of ibrutinib treatment. The CDR3 DNA reads as TGTGCCAGCCATCTGGGGAGGGGGACAGATACGCAGTATTTT. It codes for CASHLGRGTDTQYF. The full variable domain, rest sourced from reference TRBV19 and TRBJ2-3, is DGGITQSPKYLFRKEGQNVTLSCEQNLNHDAMYWYRQDPGQGLRLIYYSQIVNDFQKGDIAEGYSVSREKKESFPLTVTSAQKNPTAFYLCASHLGRGTDTQYFGPGTRLTVL.